This T cell receptor beta chain was identified in a study of tumor and adjacent non-tumor tissue in lung cancer. Overall study: Stage I to III disease affected ten to eleven men and roughly five women aged roughly 30 to 76.

Notes on this clonotype: The conserved phenylalanine or tryptophan normally closing the CDR3 is absent here, so this likely arose from a read error.

A modified ARM-PCR protocol with three rounds of nested PCR amplified TCRbeta. From the multiplex PCR reads, TCRdb called clonotypes with MiXCR, one entry per CDR3 protein. The sample includes about 110,000 distinct CDR3 sequences, under 90% of them seen just once. This CDR3 has 15 amino acids. Germline assignment: CDR1 MNHEY and CDR2 SVGEGT. This sample's RNA came from whole unsorted tissue. The source of this sequence is a man aged 65 to 85 with non-small cell lung cancer. The sample was lung tumor tissue. The rearrangement joins TRBV6-2 or TRBV6-3 to TRBJ2-5; D might be TRBD2 (5 bases). This chain's CDR3 is CASSYSIGKGETQYL. The CDR3 DNA sequence: TGTGCCAGTAGTTACTCAATCGGGAAGGGTGAGACCCAGTACCTC.